These 22 T cell receptor beta chains share one sample of origin, sequenced in a study of siplizumab effects on memory and regulatory T cells. This table comes from immunoSEQ multiplex PCR, and its TCRdb copy is limited to in-frame clones, with some not included. The profile shows roughly 62,000 clones, 85% to 95% of them singletons. The material sequenced was CD8+ T cells sorted from blood. The source is a human donor in good health.

The V gene is TRBV5-5, the J gene TRBJ2-1; the match to TRBD2 covers 7 bases. The CDR3 totals 16 residues. J gave up 7 bases and V 1 base, and 11 bases lay outside the gene matches. CDR1 is SGHKS and CDR2 is YYEKEE in the germline V gene (reference sequence). In DNA form, the CDR3 reads TGTGCCAGCAGCTTGTCTCGCCTAGCGGAGAGGAATGAGCAGTTCTTC. Its translation: CASSLSRLAERNEQFF. The complete variable domain, with remaining parts taken from reference TRBV5-5 and TRBJ2-1, reads DAGVTQSPTHLIKTRGQQVTLRCSPISGHKSVSWYQQVLGQGPQFIFQYYEKEERGRGNFPDRFSARQFPNYSSELNVNALLLGDSALYLCASSLSRLAERNEQFFGPGTRLTVL.

This clone was observed once. This chain joins TRBV9 and TRBJ2-3, with 14 positions matching TRBD2. The CDR3 totals 16 residues. J gave up 4 bases and V 5 bases, and 6 bases lay outside the gene matches. Germline CDR1 SGDLS, CDR2 YYNGEE. CDR3 sequence: CASSSGTSGSSDTQYF. The CDR3 DNA reads as TGTGCCAGCAGTTCCGGGACTAGCGGGAGTTCAGATACGCAGTATTTT.

The chain carries TRBV28 and TRBJ1-4, with 9 bases fitting TRBD1. Germline values: CDR1 MDHEN, CDR2 SYDVKM. After removal of 5 bases from V and 3 bases from J, the junction contained 7 bases not matched to a gene. CDR3 length equals 16 residues. CDR3 loop: CASSLTGGSANEKLFF. CDR3 DNA: TGTGCCAGCAGTCTGACAGGGGGGTCGGCTAATGAAAAACTGTTTTTT.

V gene TRBV7-8 combines with J gene TRBJ2-2, with TRBD1 as a possible D gene (6 bases). CDR1 is SGHVS and CDR2 is FQNEAQ in the germline V gene. V was trimmed by 4 bases and J by 6 bases, leaving 12 bases between them. This CDR3 region has 14 residues. This CDR3 is CASSSNRDAGELFF. CDR3 nucleotides: TGTGCCAGCAGCTCGAACAGGGACGCCGGGGAGCTGTTTTTT.

V usage is TRBV7-9 and J usage is TRBJ2-7; D tentatively reads TRBD1 or TRBD2 (5 bases each). The CDR3 covers 15 residues. Trimming left V 3 bases short and J 3 bases short, with 15 bases between. Germline V gene sequence: CDR1 SEHNR, CDR2 FQNEAQ (reference sequence). This CDR3 reads CASSLGTVSLYEQYF. CDR3 nucleotide sequence: TGTGCCAGCAGCTTGGGGACGGTAAGCCTCTACGAGCAGTACTTC.

This chain joins TRBV6-5 and TRBJ2-3; maybe TRBD2 (6 bases). V was clipped by 5 bases and J by 0 bases, with 9 bases between them. The CDR3 loop spans 14 amino acids. Germline-derived CDR1 and CDR2 are MNHEY and SVGAGI. This chain's CDR3 is CASSPGTSTDTQYF. The CDR3 nucleotides are TGTGCCAGCAGTCCCGGGACTAGCACAGATACGCAGTATTTT.

This clone has only one observation. The V gene is TRBV28, the J gene TRBJ2-1; D might be TRBD2 (6 bases). Germline CDR1 reads MDHEN; CDR2 reads SYDVKM. V was pared by 7 bases and J by 6 bases, with 19 bases between. This CDR3 region has 15 residues. CDR3: CASTVAGIMGNEQFF. In DNA, the CDR3 is TGTGCCAGCACCGTGGCGGGAATCATGGGCAATGAGCAGTTCTTC.

The sample holds one count of this clone. This rearrangement joins TRBV9 to TRBJ2-2; perhaps D is TRBD1 or TRBD2 (5 bases each). The V and J ends lost 4 bases and 4 bases respectively, with 17 bases between them. From germline, CDR1 is SGDLS and CDR2 YYNGEE. CDR3 size: 16 residues. This CDR3 is CASSPWSGLGTGELFF. In nucleotides, the CDR3 is TGTGCCAGCAGCCCCTGGTCGGGGCTTGGCACCGGGGAGCTGTTTTTT.

The V and J genes are TRBV6-6 and TRBJ1-3; D unresolved. V lost 4 bases and J 4 bases, leaving 14 bases between the germline ends. CDR1 is MNHNY and CDR2 is SVGAGI in the germline V gene (reference sequence). The CDR3 is 15 residues long. For the CDR3, the DNA is TGTGCCAGCAGTTTTCCTGGGTTTTCCGGAAACACCATATATTTT. Protein sequence: CASSFPGFSGNTIYF.

The V gene is TRBV7-9, the J gene TRBJ2-3; the match to TRBD2 covers 7 bases. The CDR3 has 15 residues. V was clipped by 1 base and J by 6 bases; unmatched bases: 7. Looked up from germline, CDR1 is SEHNR and CDR2 is FQNEAQ (reference sequence). The CDR3 spells CASSLVSGGRDTQYF. CDR3 in DNA: TGTGCCAGCAGCTTAGTTTCGGGGGGTCGGGATACGCAGTATTTT.

This clone was picked up one time. The chain couples TRBV5-5 to TRBJ2-7; D gene ambiguous. V gave up 2 bases and J gave up 6 bases, with 15 bases separating them. Germline CDR1 SGHKS, CDR2 YYEKEE (reference sequence). This CDR3 has 14 amino acids. This CDR3 is CASSFGSGSAEQYF. In DNA, the CDR3 is TGTGCCAGCAGCTTTGGTAGTGGATCGGCCGAGCAGTACTTC.

This clone was found once. The rearrangement uses TRBV27 and TRBJ2-7; 13 nucleotides match TRBD2. CDR3 length: 15 amino acids. V lost 5 bases and J lost 2; bases outside the gene matches: 3. Germline CDR1 and CDR2: MNHEY and SMNVEV (reference sequence). The CDR3 DNA reads TGTGCCAGCAGTCAAGGGACTAGCGGGGCCTACGAGCAGTACTTC. Residues: CASSQGTSGAYEQYF.

As for this clone: Compared with germline, one end of the junction differs, possibly owing to a read error. The CDR3 region is CASSPRTVGVEGTDTQYF. In DNA form, the CDR3 reads TGTGCTAGCAGCCCCAGGACAGTGGGTGTTGAAGGCACAGATACGCAGTATTTT. The V and J genes are TRBV7-7 and TRBJ2-3; tentatively, D is TRBD1 (6 bases). The CDR3 has 18 amino acids. Germline CDR1 is SSHAT and CDR2 is FNYEAQ (reference sequence).

V is TRBV5-1 and J is TRBJ2-1; D unclear. This CDR3 region has 12 residues. V was trimmed by 0 bases and J by 8 bases, leaving 6 bases between them. Per the germline V gene, CDR1 is SGHRS and CDR2 is YFSETQ. The CDR3 DNA follows: TGCGCCAGCAGCTTGGGAGGCGATGAGCAGTTCTTC. Translating gives CASSLGGDEQFF.

The CDR3 DNA reads as TGTGCCAGCAGCACTAAGGTCTTGGGCAGGGAGGCATACTACGAGCAGTACTTC. The encoded protein is CASSTKVLGREAYYEQYF. The rearrangement joins TRBV21-1 to TRBJ2-7; the D call TRBD2 from the table was never checked on the DNA. TRBV21-1 is a pseudogene locus. This CDR3 region has 18 residues.

V usage is TRBV15 and J usage is TRBJ2-1; 9 bases are shared with TRBD2. V shed 3 bases, J shed 3 bases, and the junction held 6 bases outside the gene matches. This CDR3 contains 16 residues. The germline V gene encodes CDR1 LNHNV and CDR2 YYDKDF (reference sequence). Here the CDR3 reads CATSSWTSAHYNEQFF. The CDR3 bases are TGTGCCACCAGCAGCTGGACTAGCGCCCACTACAATGAGCAGTTCTTC.

V is TRBV23-1 and J is TRBJ1-2; D is perhaps TRBD1 (5 bases). TRBV23-1 is noted as an ORF with a role that remains uncertain. The CDR3 length is 14 residues. Deletions cut 0 bases from V and 6 bases from J, with 11 bases between. The CDR3 coding sequence is TGCGCCAGCAGTCAATCTCCAGGGTGGCATGGCTACACCTTC. Amino acid sequence: CASSQSPGWHGYTF.

The chain carries TRBV7-6 and TRBJ2-7, with D perhaps matching TRBD1 (6 bases). The CDR3 runs to 14 residues. The V end lost 1 base, the J end lost 6 bases, and 13 bases lay between the germline ends. The V gene's germline CDR1 is SGHVS and CDR2 FNYEAQ. The CDR3 DNA reads TGTGCCAGCAGCTTAGGTATTGGGGGCGGCGAGCAGTACTTC. It yields the protein CASSLGIGGGEQYF.

The chain uses TRBV7-9 and TRBJ2-3, with TRBD2 matching 12 bases. The ends lost 5 bases at V and 1 base at J; junction bases unmatched: 7. This CDR3 spans 17 amino acids. Germline V gene sequence: CDR1 SEHNR, CDR2 FQNEAQ (reference sequence). CDR3: CASSPRTSGMGTDTQYF. The CDR3 nucleotides are TGTGCCAGCAGCCCACGGACTAGCGGGATGGGCACAGATACGCAGTATTTT.

The V gene is TRBV5-4, the J gene TRBJ1-2; TRBD1 aligns across 7 bases. This CDR3 region has 14 residues. Germline CDR1 is SGHNT and CDR2 is YYREEE (reference sequence). After removal of 6 bases from V and 6 bases from J, the junction contained 11 bases not matched to a gene. This chain's CDR3 is CASTIDRVPDGYTF. The CDR3 bases are TGTGCCAGCACCATCGACAGGGTTCCTGATGGCTACACCTTC.

The chain joins TRBV2 to TRBJ2-5; D is unclear. The CDR3 is made up of 13 amino acids. V was shortened by 8 bases and J by 4 bases, with 14 bases between the two germline ends. In germline, CDR1 is SNHLY, CDR2 FYNNEI. CDR3 nucleotide sequence: TGTGCCAGCGTCTCAAGTGCCGCAGAGACCCAGTACTTC. Translation gives CASVSSAAETQYF.

The V gene is TRBV9, the J gene TRBJ2-7; D is unresolved. Germline V gives CDR1 SGDLS, CDR2 YYNGEE. This CDR3 is 14 amino acids long. The V end lost 0 bases, the J end lost 1 base, and 8 bases lay between the germline ends. The CDR3 coding sequence is TGTGCCAGCAGCGTAGCTTCCAATTCCTACGAGCAGTACTTC. It encodes CASSVASNSYEQYF.